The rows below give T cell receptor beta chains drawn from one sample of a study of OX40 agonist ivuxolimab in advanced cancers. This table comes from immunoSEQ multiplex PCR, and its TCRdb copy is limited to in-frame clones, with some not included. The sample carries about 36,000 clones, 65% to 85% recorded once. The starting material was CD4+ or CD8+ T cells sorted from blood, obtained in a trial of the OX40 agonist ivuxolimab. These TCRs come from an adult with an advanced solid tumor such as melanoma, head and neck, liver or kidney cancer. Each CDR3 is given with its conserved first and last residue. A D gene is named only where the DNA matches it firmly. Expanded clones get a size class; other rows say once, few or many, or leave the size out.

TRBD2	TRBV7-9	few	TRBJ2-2	TGTGCCAGCAGCCCCCGGACTAGCGGGGGGGCTGGGGAGCTGTTTTTT	CASSPRTSGGAGELFF
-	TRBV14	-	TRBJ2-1	TGTGCCAGCAGCCAACCCCGGGACTCCGGAGGGGTGCAGCAGTTCTTC	CASSQPRDSGGVQQFF
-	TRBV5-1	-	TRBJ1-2	TGCGCCAGCAGCACGGGAGCGCTTGGGGATGGCTACACCTTC	CASSTGALGDGYTF
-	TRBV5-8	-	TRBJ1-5	TGTGCCAGCAGCTTGGCTCTTAGCACTAGCAATCAGCCCCAGCATTTT	CASSLALSTSNQPQHF
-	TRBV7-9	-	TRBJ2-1	TGTGCCAGCAGCTCGGAACAGGGTAACAATGAGCAGTTCTTC	CASSSEQGNNEQFF
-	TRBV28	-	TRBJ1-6	TGTGCCAGCACACACCCACGGGGGACACGGCCTTCACCCCTCCACTTT	CASTHPRGTRPSPLHF
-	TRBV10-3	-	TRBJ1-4	TGTGCCATCAGGCCAGGCGGAAAACTGTTTTTT	CAIRPGGKLFF
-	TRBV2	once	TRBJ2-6	TGTGCCACCGGGGCCAACGTCCTGACTTTC	CATGANVLTF
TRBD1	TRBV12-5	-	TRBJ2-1	TGTGCTAGTGGTCCCTCGGGACAGGGCTTCTATGAGCAGTTCTTC	CASGPSGQGFYEQFF
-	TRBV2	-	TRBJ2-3	TGTGCCAGCAGTGAAGCGGGGGGACTTAGGAAGGGAGATACGCAGTATTTT	CASSEAGGLRKGDTQYF
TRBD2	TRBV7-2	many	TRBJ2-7	TGTGCCAGCAGCTTAACTAGCGGGAGTGACGAGCAGTACTTC	CASSLTSGSDEQYF
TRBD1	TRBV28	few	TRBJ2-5	TGTGCCAGCAGTGCCACCGGGACAGTAAACCAAGAGACCCAGTACTTC	CASSATGTVNQETQYF
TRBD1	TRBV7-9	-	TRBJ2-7	TGTGCCAGCACCCTCTCGACCCCGGGACAGTTGTGGGAGCAGTACTTC	CASTLSTPGQLWEQYF
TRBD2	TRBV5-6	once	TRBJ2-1	TGTGCCAGCAGCTGGGGGACTAGCTCCTACAATGAGCAGTTCTTC	CASSWGTSSYNEQFF
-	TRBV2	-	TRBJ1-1	TGTGCCAGCAGTGAGTTAGGTTCTGAAGCTTTCTTT	CASSELGSEAFF
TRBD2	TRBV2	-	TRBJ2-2	TGTGCCAGCAGTGGGACTAGCGGGGGCCCGAACACCGGGGAGCTGTTTTTT	CASSGTSGGPNTGELFF
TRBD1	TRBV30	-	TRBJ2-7	TGTGCCTGGACATTCGGACAGGGTTACGAGCAGTACTTC	CAWTFGQGYEQYF
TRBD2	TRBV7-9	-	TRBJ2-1	TGTGCCAGCAGCTTAGAGACTAGCGGGACAGCTTTATCCTACAATGAGCAGTTCTTC	CASSLETSGTALSYNEQFF
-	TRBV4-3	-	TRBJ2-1	TGCGCCAGCAGCCAAGTTGCTCAGAGGTCTTACAATGAGCAGTTCTTC	CASSQVAQRSYNEQFF
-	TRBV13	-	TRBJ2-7	TGTGCCAGCAGCTTGGGTACAGATAGCTCCTACGAGCAGTACTTC	CASSLGTDSSYEQYF
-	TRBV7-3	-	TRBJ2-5	TGTGCCAGCAGCTTAAGGGGGCGGGGATCTCGGGAGACCCAGTACTTC	CASSLRGRGSRETQYF
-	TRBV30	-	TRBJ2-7	TGTGCCTGGAGTGGACTAAACTACGAGCAGTACTTC	CAWSGLNYEQYF
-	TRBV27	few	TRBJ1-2	TGTGCCAGCAGTCCCTTCGGGAACTATGGCTACACCTTC	CASSPFGNYGYTF
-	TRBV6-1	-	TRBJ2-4	TGTGCCAGCAGTGAAGTGGTAGCCAAAAACATTCAGTACTTC	CASSEVVAKNIQYF
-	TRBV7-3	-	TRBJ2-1	TGTGCCAGCAGCCCTCGCCTCGGCAGCGACAATGAGCAGTTCTTC	CASSPRLGSDNEQFF
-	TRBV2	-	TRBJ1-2	TGTGCCAGCGGGGGGGCGGGGACCTATGGCTACACCTTC	CASGGAGTYGYTF
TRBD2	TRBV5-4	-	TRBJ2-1	TGTGCCAGCAGACTAACAACACTAGCGGGGACCTACAATGAGCAGTTCTTC	CASRLTTLAGTYNEQFF
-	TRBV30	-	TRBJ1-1	TGTGCCTGGGGGGGGGTGACGGGAACTGAAGCTTTCTTT	CAWGGVTGTEAFF
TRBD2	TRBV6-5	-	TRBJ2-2	TGTGCCAGCAGCCCGACTAGCGTCGGGGAGCTGTTTTTT	CASSPTSVGELFF
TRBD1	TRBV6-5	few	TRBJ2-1	TGTGCCAGCAGCCTGGGACAGGGGGCGTCGGATGAGCAGTTCTTC	CASSLGQGASDEQFF
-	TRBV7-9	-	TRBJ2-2	TGTGCCAGCAGCTTAGGGGCATCCGGGGAGCTGTTTTTT	CASSLGASGELFF
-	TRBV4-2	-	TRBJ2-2	TGTGCCAGCAGCTTCGGGGGTTCGGGAACCGGGGAGCTGTTTTTT	CASSFGGSGTGELFF
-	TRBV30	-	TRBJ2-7	TGTGCCTGGAGTACCGATTCCTACGAGCAGTACTTC	CAWSTDSYEQYF
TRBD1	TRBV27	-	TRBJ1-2	TGTGCCAGCAGTTTATCCCCGTGGGGACAGGGGGTCTATGGCTACACCTTC	CASSLSPWGQGVYGYTF
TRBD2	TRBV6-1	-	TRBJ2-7	TGTGCCAGCAGTGAGAGACTAGCGGCGTCCTACGAGCAGTACTTC	CASSERLAASYEQYF
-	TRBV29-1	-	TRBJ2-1	TGCAGCGTTGTATTGGGGAACAATGAGCAGTTCTTC	CSVVLGNNEQFF
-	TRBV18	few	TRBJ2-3	TGTGCCAGCTCACCACCGGTGACGGATCCCACAGATACGCAGTATTTT	CASSPPVTDPTDTQYF
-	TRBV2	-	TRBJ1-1	TGTGCCAGCAGCCGGGGGGACACTGAAGCTTTCTTT	CASSRGDTEAFF
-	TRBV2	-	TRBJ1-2	TGTGCCCTCCGGGGGGGGCAACGCGGCTACACCTTC	CALRGGQRGYTF
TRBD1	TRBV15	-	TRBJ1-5	TGTGCCACCAGCAGAGACGACCGTGACAGGGTTAGCAATCAGCCCCAGCATTTT	CATSRDDRDRVSNQPQHF